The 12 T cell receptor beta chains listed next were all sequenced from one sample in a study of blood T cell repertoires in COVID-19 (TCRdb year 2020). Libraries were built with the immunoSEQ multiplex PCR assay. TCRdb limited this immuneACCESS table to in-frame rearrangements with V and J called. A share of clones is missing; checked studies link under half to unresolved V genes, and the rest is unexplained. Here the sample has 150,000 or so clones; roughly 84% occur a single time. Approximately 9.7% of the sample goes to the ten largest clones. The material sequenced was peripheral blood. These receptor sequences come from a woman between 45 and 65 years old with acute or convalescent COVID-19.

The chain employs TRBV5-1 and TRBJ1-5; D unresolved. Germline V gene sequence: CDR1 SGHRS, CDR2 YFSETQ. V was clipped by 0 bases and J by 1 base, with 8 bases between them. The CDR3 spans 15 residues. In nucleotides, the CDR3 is TGCGCCAGCAGCTTGGGGTCGAGCAGCAATCAGCCCCAGCATTTT. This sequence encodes CASSLGSSSNQPQHF.

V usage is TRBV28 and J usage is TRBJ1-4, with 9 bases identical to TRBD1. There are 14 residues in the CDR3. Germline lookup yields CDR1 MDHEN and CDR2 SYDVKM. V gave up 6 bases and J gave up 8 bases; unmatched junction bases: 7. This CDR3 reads CASSPTGGGEKLFF. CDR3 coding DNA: TGTGCCAGCAGCCCCACAGGGGGCGGGGAAAAACTGTTTTTT.

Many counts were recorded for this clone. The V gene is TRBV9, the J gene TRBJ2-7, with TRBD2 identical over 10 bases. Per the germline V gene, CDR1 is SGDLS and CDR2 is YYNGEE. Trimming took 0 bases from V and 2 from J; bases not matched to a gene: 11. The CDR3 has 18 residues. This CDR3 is CASSVAPSGSLGAYEQYF. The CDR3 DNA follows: TGTGCCAGCAGCGTAGCGCCTAGCGGGAGTTTGGGGGCCTACGAGCAGTACTTC.

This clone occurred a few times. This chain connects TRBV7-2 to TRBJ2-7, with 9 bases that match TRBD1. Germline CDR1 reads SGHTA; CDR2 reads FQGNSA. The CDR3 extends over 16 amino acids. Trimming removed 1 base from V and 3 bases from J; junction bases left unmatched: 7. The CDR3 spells CASSLDSWGQGYEQYF. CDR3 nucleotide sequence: TGTGCCAGCAGCTTAGATAGTTGGGGACAGGGCTACGAGCAGTACTTC. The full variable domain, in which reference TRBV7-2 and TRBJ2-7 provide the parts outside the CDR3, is GAGVSQSPSNKVTEKGKDVELRCDPISGHTALYWYRQSLGQGLEFLIYFQGNSAPDKSGLPSDRFSAERTGGSVSTLTIQRTQQEDSAVYLCASSLDSWGQGYEQYFGPGTRLTVT.

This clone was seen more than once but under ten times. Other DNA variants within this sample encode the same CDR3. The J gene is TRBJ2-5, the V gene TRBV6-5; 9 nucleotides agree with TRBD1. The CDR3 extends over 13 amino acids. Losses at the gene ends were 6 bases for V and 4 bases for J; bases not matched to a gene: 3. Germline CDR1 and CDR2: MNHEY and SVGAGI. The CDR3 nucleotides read TGTGCCAGCAGGACAGGGGGAGGAGAGACCCAGTACTTC. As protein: CASRTGGGETQYF.

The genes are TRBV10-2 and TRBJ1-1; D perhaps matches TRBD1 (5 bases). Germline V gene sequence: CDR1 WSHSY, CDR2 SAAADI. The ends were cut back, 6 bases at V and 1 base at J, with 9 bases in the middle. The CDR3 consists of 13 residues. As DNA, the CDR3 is TGCGCCAGCAGCGAAACAGGGAACACTGAAGCTTTCTTT. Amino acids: CASSETGNTEAFF.

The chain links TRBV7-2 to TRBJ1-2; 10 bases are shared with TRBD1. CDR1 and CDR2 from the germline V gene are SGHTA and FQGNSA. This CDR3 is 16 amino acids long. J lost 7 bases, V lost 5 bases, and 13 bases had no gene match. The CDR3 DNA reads TGTGCCAGCAGCCGGGACAGGGGTATAAACCTCTCTGGCTACACCTTC. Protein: CASSRDRGINLSGYTF.

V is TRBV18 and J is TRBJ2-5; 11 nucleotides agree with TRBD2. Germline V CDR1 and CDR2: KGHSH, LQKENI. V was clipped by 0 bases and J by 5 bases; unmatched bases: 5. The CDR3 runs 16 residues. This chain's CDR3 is CASSPPTSGGRETQYF. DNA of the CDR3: TGTGCCAGCTCACCACCAACTAGCGGGGGTAGGGAGACCCAGTACTTC.

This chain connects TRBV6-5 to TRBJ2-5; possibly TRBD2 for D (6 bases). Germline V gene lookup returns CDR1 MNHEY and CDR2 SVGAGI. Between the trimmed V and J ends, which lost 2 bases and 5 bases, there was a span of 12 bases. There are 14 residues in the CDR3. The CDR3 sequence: CASSYIGAGETQYF. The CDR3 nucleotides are TGTGCCAGCAGTTACATAGGGGCGGGGGAGACCCAGTACTTC.

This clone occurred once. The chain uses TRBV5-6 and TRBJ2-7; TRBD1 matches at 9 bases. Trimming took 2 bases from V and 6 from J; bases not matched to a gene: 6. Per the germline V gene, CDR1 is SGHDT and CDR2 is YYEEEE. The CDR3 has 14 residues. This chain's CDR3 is CASSLPGQGSEQYF. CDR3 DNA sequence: TGTGCCAGCAGCTTACCGGGACAGGGTAGCGAGCAGTACTTC.

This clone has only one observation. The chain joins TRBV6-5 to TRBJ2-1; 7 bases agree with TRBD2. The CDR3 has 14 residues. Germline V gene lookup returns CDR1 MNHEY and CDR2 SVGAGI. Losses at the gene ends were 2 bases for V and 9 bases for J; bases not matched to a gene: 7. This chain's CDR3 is CASSYGRLASEQFF. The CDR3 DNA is TGTGCCAGCAGTTACGGGAGACTAGCCAGTGAGCAGTTCTTC.

The CDR3 here is CASSLYARLAGAGELFF. The DNA for the CDR3 is TGTGCCAGCAGTTTGTACGCCCGGCTAGCGGGGGCCGGGGAGCTGTTTTTT. The chain has TRBV6-2 or TRBV6-3 and TRBJ2-2; TRBD2 aligns across 10 bases. Losses at the gene ends were 4 bases for V and 6 bases for J; bases not matched to a gene: 11. CDR1 and CDR2 from the germline V gene are MNHEY and SVGEGT. This CDR3 comprises 17 residues.